A single sample is the source of the 7 T cell receptor beta chains below, sequenced in a study of regulatory T cells in long-lasting Graves disease (dated by TCRdb to 2020 to 2023). Sample time point, as interpreted from the label and publication: newly diagnosed GD, antithyroid drugs for less than 3 months. For both TCR sequencing and RNA sequencing, RNA was extracted from PBMCs using TRIzol. Receptor amplification or capture employed multiplex PCR. The data were produced on an Illumina HiSeq 4000. iRepertoire HTBI primers and Arm-PCR amplification of CDR3 regions were used to construct TCR beta libraries. TCRdb trimmed public reads at Q25 via fastp, called clones via MiXCR and kept in-frame beta chains. A single entry per CDR3 protein holds the most common genes and DNA from its merged rows. The sample includes some 450,000 distinct CDR3 sequences, with around 17% observed a single time. The ten largest account for roughly 10% of the sample.

These data were likewise used in another study, on T cells in Graves' hyperthyroidism and ophthalmopathy.

Specimen: peripheral blood mononuclear cells (PBMCs), collected at new diagnosis, from a patient treated with antithyroid drugs. These receptors originate from a woman aged 25-40 years with Graves disease. Donor details come from another sample of the same person, matched by shared clones.

This clonotype occurred many times. The J gene is TRBJ1-2, the V gene TRBV20-1; 10 bases are a match to TRBD1. J lost 8 bases, V lost 5 bases, and 5 bases had no gene match. The CDR3 has 12 residues. In germline, CDR1 is DFQATT, CDR2 SNEGSKA (reference sequence). In nucleotides, the CDR3 is TGCAGTGCTCAGGGACAGGGGTTGGGCTACACCTTC. Translated: CSAQGQGLGYTF.

This clonotype appeared many times. This sequence joins TRBV2 and TRBJ2-7; 8 bases map to TRBD2. CDR1 is SNHLY and CDR2 is FYNNEI in the germline V gene. The J segment lost 1 base and the V segment lost 8 bases, leaving 10 bases of the junction unmatched. The CDR3 sequence is 15 residues long. CDR3 DNA: TGTGCCAGCGTAGCCATTAGCGGGAAATCCTACGAGCAGTACTTC. As protein: CASVAISGKSYEQYF.

Notes on this clonotype: This may be a read error: a much more frequent sequence differs by one nucleotide. This chain joins TRBV12-3 or TRBV12-4 and TRBJ1-5; D is possibly TRBD1 (5 bases). Trimming stripped 6 bases from V and 0 bases from J, with 9 bases between. CDR3 length equals 14 residues. CDR3 amino acids: CASRGGASNQPQHF. In nucleotides, the CDR3 is TGTGCCAGCAGGGGAGGGGCTAGCAATCAGCCCCAGCATTTT.

In its sample, this clonotype was seen many times. This chain links TRBV18 with TRBJ2-3; D not certain. This CDR3 spans 14 amino acids. Trimming stripped 0 bases from V and 0 bases from J, with 4 bases between. In germline, CDR1 is KGHSH, CDR2 LQKENI. The CDR3 is CASSPPSSTDTQYF. The CDR3, as DNA: TGTGCCAGCTCACCACCCTCTAGCACAGATACGCAGTATTTT.

Many counts were recorded for this clonotype. The chain has TRBV12-3 or TRBV12-4 and TRBJ1-5, with TRBD1 matching over 7 bases. The V segment lost 2 bases and the J segment 3 bases; nucleotides outside the gene matches: 4. The CDR3 consists of 15 residues. DNA of the CDR3: TGTGCCAGCAGTTTAAGTGAGGGGGCCAATCAGCCCCAGCATTTT. Amino acid sequence: CASSLSEGANQPQHF.

The chain employs TRBV14 and TRBJ1-1; a weak D match, TRBD1 (5 bases). Germline V gene lookup returns CDR1 SGHDN and CDR2 FVKESK. V was pared by 3 bases and J by 1 base, with 24 bases between. The CDR3 is 19 amino acids. CDR3 sequence (DNA): TGTGCCAGCAGCCACCCGGTTATAGGGTCGACAGTGGCGAACACTGAAGCTTTCTTT. Amino acids: CASSHPVIGSTVANTEAFF.

This clonotype has only a few counts. No conserved phenylalanine or tryptophan is present at the end of the CDR3, so a read error is the likely explanation. The chain employs TRBV7-8 and TRBJ1-1; TRBD1 matches at 12 bases. With V trimmed by 5 bases and J by 3 bases, 13 bases remained unmatched. Germline CDR1 and CDR2: SGHVS and FQNEAQ. The CDR3 extends over 18 amino acids. The CDR3 DNA is TGTGCCAGCAGCCCCCCGGGACAGGGGGCAAGAGGGGACACTGAAGCTTTCATT. It codes for CASSPPGQGARGDTEAFI.